Here is one T cell receptor beta chain with its context. Its cognate antigen has yet to be identified. Per-nucleotide qualities are absent, and no much larger clonotype sits a single base away. From cysteine to phenylalanine, the CDR3 is 18 amino acids long. The only DNA kept is the CDR3, 54 bases in frame from the first base. V trim: 1 base; J trim: 2 bases; unmatched bases: 12. The germline V gene provides CDR1 LGHNA and CDR2 YSLEER. The data belong to a study of shared clonotypes between healthy human individuals (dated by TCRdb to about 2020). Concerning the study at large: The cohort included a few men and two women between 18 and 49 years of age. Per donor, three plates each were used for CD4 naive and CD4 memory, two for CD8 naive, and one for CD8 memory. The study deeply sequenced blood TCR repertoires of about 5 healthy adults to estimate repertoire size and the extent of clonotype sharing between individuals. To increase sequencing depth and limit assay-specific biases, different laboratories used diverse techniques to prepare libraries and sequence TCR repertoires. Leukapheresis yielded between about 0.9 and 9 billion PBMCs per donor.

Summary of the overall study and its limitations: Rarefaction of sorted-subset datasets indicated incomplete sequencing despite the large sequencing depth. Larger estimated clonotype richness was generally found for naive subsets than for memory subsets. Because the study included a small number of donors, the genetic and exposure-history diversity represented was limited. Sampling was restricted to blood, and TCR repertoires in tissue are likely to differ from TCR repertoires in blood. Higher generation probabilities were observed for clonotypes shared by all four sorted-subset donors than for non-shared clonotypes. Pairwise subsampling indicated that sequencing depth was expected to affect the degree of clonotype sharing among donors. Sharing across a handful of donors was observed for approximately 4.6% of naive CD4, over 3% of naive CD8, 2.3% of memory CD4, and around 0.4% of memory CD8 clonotypes.

Donors were healthy HIV-negative adults with no recently reported acute infections or vaccinations. Only Caucasian adults living in Nashville, Tennessee, USA were represented among the donors. CD4+ T cells were enriched by magnetic negative selection, after which naive cells were positively selected on CD45RA and the negative fraction was taken as the memory subset. After blood collection by leukapheresis, PBMCs were isolated using Ficoll-Histopaque density gradient centrifugation and then cryopreserved in the vapor phase of liquid nitrogen. Purity and quantity of every magnetically sorted T cell population were checked by analytical flow cytometry. Genomic DNA was isolated from every sorted fraction and measured by UV absorbance on a Nanodrop 2000c. Using the deep immunoSEQ assay, multiplex PCR amplified TCR CDR3 regions from genomic DNA. Extracted genomic DNA from each cell subset was distributed evenly across all wells of several immunoSEQ 96-well plates, and each plate was treated as a replicate. For sorted subsets, roughly 0.2 ug genomic DNA, equal to 30,000 or so T cell genomes, was loaded into each replicate PCR. The purified libraries were quantified using a Qubit 3.0 fluorometer, sized with a Bioanalyzer 2100, and then quantified again using the KAPA Library Quantification kit. Every immunoSEQ 96-well plate was sequenced on a dedicated single-read 150-cycle Illumina NextSeq 550 flow cell. The authors' pipeline ran thus. Because only junctional sequences without quality scores were contained in the immunoSEQ output, filtering matching that applied to full-length reads could not be performed. To assign V/J genes and CDR3, sequences were annotated using PyIR, a Python wrapper for IgBLAST v1.9, with IMGT germline references. Reads were removed for weak V/J assignments (E-value above 1e-6), missing CDR3, stop codons, out-of-frame junctions, or ambiguous translated residues. V3J clonotypes were defined by identical inferred V gene, J gene, and CDR3 amino acid sequence. Percentage overlap between repertoires was calculated by dividing the number of shared unique clonotypes by the size of the smaller repertoire. Richness of each repertoire was evaluated using RTK rarefaction, the Chao1 estimator, and Recon v2.1 estimates of unobserved clonotypes. For all TCRbeta clonotypes obtained by the gDNA method from several donors, generation probabilities were computed with OLGA. TCRdb re-hosts the immuneACCESS table, in-frame sequences only. Its copies lack some clones; in the studies checked, an unresolved V gene accounts for under half of them, and the cause for the rest is not known. D and trimming were read from the DNA, whereas the V and J calls and clone size are those reported in that table. The sample profile shows around 2.3 million clones; around 95% of them were found once. The ten largest clones represent roughly 0.13% of the sample.

The chain joins TRBV4-3 to TRBJ2-3, with TRBD1 matching 7 junction bases. Material: naive CD4+ T cells sorted from blood. The cell subset or site label corresponds to: CD45RA+ positively selected. This TCR was sampled from a man in his late teens or twenties in good health. In nucleotide form, the sequence is TGCGCCAGCAGCCAAGGACAAAAGGGGGCCGGTTTCACAGATACGCAGTATTTT. Translation gives CASSQGQKGAGFTDTQYF.